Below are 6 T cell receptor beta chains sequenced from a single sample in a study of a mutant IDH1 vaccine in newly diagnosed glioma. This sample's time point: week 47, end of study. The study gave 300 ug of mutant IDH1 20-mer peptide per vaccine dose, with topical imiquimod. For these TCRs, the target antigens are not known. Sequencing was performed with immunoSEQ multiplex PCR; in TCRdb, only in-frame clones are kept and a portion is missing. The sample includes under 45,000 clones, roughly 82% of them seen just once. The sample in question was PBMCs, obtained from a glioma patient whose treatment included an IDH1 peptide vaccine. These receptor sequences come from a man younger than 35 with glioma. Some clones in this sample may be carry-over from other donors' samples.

The CDR3 DNA follows: TGCGCCAGCAGCCCGGGGCGGACCACTGAAGCTTTCTTT. This translates into CASSPGRTTEAFF. The J gene is TRBJ1-1, the V gene TRBV5-1; possibly TRBD1 for D (5 bases). This CDR3 has 13 amino acids. CDR1 SGHRS and CDR2 YFSETQ come from the germline V gene. V dropped 4 bases and J dropped 4 bases, with 11 bases sitting between them.

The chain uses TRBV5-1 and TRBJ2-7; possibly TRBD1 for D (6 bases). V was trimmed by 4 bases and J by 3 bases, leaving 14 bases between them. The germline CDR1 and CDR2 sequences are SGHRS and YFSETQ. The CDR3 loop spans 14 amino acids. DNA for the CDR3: TGCGCCAGCAGCATACAGGGCGTCGGCTACGAGCAGTACTTC. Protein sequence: CASSIQGVGYEQYF.

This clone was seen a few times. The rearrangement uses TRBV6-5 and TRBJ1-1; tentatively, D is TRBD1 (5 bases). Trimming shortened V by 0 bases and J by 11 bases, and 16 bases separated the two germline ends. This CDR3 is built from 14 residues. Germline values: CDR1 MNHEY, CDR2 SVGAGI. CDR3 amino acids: CASSYSSRGILAFF. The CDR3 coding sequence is TGTGCCAGCAGTTACTCGAGTCGGGGGATCTTGGCTTTCTTT.

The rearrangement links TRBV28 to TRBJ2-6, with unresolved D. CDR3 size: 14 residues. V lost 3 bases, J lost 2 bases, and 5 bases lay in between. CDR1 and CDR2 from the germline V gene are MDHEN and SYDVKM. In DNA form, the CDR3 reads TGTGCCAGCAGTTTCAGTGCTGGGGCCAACGTCCTGACTTTC. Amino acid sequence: CASSFSAGANVLTF.

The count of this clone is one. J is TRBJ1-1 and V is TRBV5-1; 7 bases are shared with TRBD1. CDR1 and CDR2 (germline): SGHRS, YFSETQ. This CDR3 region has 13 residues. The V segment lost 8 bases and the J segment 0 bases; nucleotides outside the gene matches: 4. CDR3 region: CASQGEMNTEAFF. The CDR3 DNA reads TGCGCCAGTCAGGGGGAGATGAACACTGAAGCTTTCTTT.

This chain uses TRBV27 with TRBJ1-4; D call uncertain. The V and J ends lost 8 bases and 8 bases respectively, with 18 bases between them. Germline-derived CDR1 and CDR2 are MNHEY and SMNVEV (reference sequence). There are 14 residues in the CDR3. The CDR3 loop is CASGSNLGTEKLFF. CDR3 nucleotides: TGTGCCAGCGGGAGTAATCTGGGCACCGAAAAACTGTTTTTT. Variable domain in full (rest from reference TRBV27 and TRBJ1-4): EAQVTQNPRYLITVTGKKLTVTCSQNMNHEYMSWYRQDPGLGLRQIYYSMNVEVTDKGDVPEGYKVSRKEKRNFPLILESPSPNQTSLYFCASGSNLGTEKLFFGSGTQLSVL.